This T cell receptor beta chain is from a study of Graves' ophthalmopathy and Graves' hyperthyroidism. Regarding the study as a whole: In separating ophthalmopathy from stable hyperthyroidism, a 13-signature model achieved 85% to 90% sensitivity and 81.08% specificity. The model reached roughly 71% sensitivity and roughly 76% specificity for predicting ophthalmopathy progression. Among expanded thyroid clonotypes above 0.001 frequency, most also occurred in blood.

The V segment lost 4 bases and the J segment 4 bases; nucleotides outside the gene matches: 9. Germline V gene sequence: CDR1 LGHDT, CDR2 YNNKEL (reference sequence). This CDR3 region has 15 residues. This clonotype was counted many times. Its antigen remains unidentified. Among the exclusions were patients with other autoimmune diseases, uncontrolled infections, pregnancy or lactation. The study amplified TCR beta CDR3 regions using RNA transcripts. First-round RT-PCR with HTBI primers preceded a second-round multiplex PCR. TCRdb re-called the multiplex PCR reads with MiXCR, one entry per CDR3 protein. The table lists roughly 500,000 distinct CDR3 sequences, around 14% of them singletons.

V usage is TRBV3-1 and J usage is TRBJ1-2, with 7 bases identical to TRBD1. The clonotype was recovered from a woman aged 25 to 39 with Graves' ophthalmopathy. Material for sequencing was blood. The CDR3 loop reads CASSLAGTESYGYTF. The CDR3 region has the DNA TGTGCCAGCAGCCTCGCCGGGACAGAGAGCTATGGCTACACCTTC. The full variable domain, in which reference TRBV3-1 and TRBJ1-2 provide the parts outside the CDR3, is DTAVSQTPKYLVTQMGNDKSIKCEQNLGHDTMYWYKQDSKKFLKIMFSYNNKELIINETVPNRFSPKSPDKAHLNLHINSLELGDSAVYFCASSLAGTESYGYTFGSGTRLTVV.